This T cell receptor (beta chain) appears in the sequencing data of a study of blood T cell repertoires in COVID-19. Study-wide background: Acute-phase and convalescent COVID-19 samples originated in the United States, Italy and Spain. Sources were T cells, B-cell-depleted T cells, or PBMCs; the material itself was cDNA or gDNA.

Under the authors' procedure: Counts of nucleated cells, estimated from reference gene primer amplification, were obtained. The protocol was immunoSEQ multiplex PCR, while the TCRdb copy is restricted to in-frame clones and leaves out a portion. Clone size and the V and J calls come from that table; the DNA yielded D and trimming. The table lists hundreds of thousands of clones, less than 90% of them singletons, with under 3% in the top ten. The sequencing sample was made of peripheral blood. This receptor was obtained from a woman in her 70s with active or convalescent COVID-19.

The CDR3 coding sequence is TGTGCCAGCAGCTTGGGGAGTGACAAAAACATTCAGTACTTC. Residues: CASSLGSDKNIQYF. J is TRBJ2-4 and V is TRBV5-4; no definite D call. Germline loops: CDR1 SGHNT, CDR2 YYREEE (reference sequence). This CDR3 spans 14 amino acids. V was shortened by 0 bases and J by 3 bases, with 7 bases between the two germline ends. Supplemented by reference TRBV5-4 and TRBJ2-4, the full variable domain reads ETGVTQSPTHLIKTRGQQVTLRCSSQSGHNTVSWYQQALGQGPQFIFQYYREEENGRGNFPPRFSGLQFPNYSSELNVNALELDDSALYLCASSLGSDKNIQYFGAGTRLSVL.